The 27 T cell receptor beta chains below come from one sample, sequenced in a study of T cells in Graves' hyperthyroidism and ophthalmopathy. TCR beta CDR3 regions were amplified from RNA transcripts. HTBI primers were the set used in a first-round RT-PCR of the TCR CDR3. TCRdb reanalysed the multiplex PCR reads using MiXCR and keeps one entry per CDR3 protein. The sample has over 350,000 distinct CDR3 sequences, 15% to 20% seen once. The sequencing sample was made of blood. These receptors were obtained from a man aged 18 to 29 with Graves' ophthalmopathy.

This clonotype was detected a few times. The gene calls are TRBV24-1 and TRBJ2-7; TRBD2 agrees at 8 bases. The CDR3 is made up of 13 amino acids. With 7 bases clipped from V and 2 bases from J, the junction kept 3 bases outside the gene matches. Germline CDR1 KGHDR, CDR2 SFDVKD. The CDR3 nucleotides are TGTGCCACCAGCCTAGCGGGCACCTACGAGCAGTACTTC. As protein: CATSLAGTYEQYF.

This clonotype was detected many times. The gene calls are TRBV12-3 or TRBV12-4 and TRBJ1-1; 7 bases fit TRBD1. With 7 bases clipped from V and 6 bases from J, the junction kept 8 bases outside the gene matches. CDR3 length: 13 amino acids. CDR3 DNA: TGTGCCAGCACCCAACAGGGGTTCGCTGAAGCTTTCTTT. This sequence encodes CASTQQGFAEAFF.

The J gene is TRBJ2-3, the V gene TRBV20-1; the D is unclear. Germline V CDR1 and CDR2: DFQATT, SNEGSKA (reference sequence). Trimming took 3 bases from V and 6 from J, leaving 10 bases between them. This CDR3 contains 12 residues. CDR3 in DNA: TGCAGTGCTAGCGGACCACACGATACGCAGTATTTT. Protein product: CSASGPHDTQYF.

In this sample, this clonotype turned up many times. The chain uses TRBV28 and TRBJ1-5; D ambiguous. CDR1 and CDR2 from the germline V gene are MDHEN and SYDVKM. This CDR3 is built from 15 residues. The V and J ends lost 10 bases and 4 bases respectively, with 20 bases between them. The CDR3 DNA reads TGTGCCACCCCGGTCGGGAAAGGGAGGAATCAGCCCCAGCATTTT. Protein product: CATPVGKGRNQPQHF.

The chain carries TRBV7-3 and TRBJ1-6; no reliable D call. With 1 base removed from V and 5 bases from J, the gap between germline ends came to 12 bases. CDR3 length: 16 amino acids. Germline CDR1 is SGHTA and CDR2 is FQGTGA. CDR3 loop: CASSLSGAKNNSPLHF. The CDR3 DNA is TGTGCCAGCAGCTTAAGCGGCGCTAAGAATAATTCACCCCTCCACTTT.

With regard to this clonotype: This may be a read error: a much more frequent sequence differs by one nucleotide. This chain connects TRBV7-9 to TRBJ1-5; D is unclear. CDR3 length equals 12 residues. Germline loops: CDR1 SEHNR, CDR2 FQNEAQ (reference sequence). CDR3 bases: TGTGACAGCAGCATCCAATATCAGCCCCAGCATTTT. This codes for CDSSIQYQPQHF.

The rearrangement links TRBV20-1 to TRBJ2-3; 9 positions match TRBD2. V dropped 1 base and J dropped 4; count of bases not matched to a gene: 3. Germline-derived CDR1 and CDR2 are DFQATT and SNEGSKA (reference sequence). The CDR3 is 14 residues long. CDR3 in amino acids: CSARGGGAADTQYF. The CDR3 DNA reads TGCAGTGCTAGAGGCGGGGGGGCAGCAGATACGCAGTATTTT.

In DNA form, the CDR3 reads TGTGCCAGCGGAATGGACAGCCGCCGTTCTCGGACCCAGTACTTC. It yields the protein CASGMDSRRSRTQYF. This chain joins TRBV14 and TRBJ2-5; possibly TRBD1 for D (6 bases). CDR1 is SGHDN, CDR2 FVKESK, per germline. Trimming shortened V by 8 bases and J by 7 bases, and 23 bases separated the two germline ends. There are 15 residues in the CDR3.

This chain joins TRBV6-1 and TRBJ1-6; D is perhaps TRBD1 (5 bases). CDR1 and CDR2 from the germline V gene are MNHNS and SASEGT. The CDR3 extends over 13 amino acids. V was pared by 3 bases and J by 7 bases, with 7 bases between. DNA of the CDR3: TGTGCCAGCAGTGACAGGGTGAATTCACCCCTCCACTTT. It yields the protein CASSDRVNSPLHF.

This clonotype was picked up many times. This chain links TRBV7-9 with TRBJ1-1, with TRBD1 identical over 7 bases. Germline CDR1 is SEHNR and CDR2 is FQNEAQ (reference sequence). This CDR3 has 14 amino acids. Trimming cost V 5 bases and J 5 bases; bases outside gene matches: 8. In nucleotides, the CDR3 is TGTGCCAGCAGCCCTAGAACAGGGGAAACTGAAGCTTTCTTT. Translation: CASSPRTGETEAFF.

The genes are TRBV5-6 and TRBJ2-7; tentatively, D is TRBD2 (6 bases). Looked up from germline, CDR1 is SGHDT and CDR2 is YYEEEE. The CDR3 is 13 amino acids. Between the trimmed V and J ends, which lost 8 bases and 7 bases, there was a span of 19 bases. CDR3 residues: CASSIGSGREQYF. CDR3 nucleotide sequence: TGTGCCAGTAGTATTGGGTCTGGGAGGGAGCAGTACTTC.

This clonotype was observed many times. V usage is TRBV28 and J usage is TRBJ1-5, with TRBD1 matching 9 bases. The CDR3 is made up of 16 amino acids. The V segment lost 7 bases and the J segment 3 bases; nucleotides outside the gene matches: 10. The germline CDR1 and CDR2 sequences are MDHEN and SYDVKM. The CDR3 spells CASKSGQGLANQPQHF. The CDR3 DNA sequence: TGTGCCAGCAAGTCAGGACAGGGGTTGGCCAATCAGCCCCAGCATTTT.

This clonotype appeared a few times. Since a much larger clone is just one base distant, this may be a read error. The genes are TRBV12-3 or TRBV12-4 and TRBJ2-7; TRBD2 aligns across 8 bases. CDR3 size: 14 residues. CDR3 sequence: CASSRGGLAYEQCF. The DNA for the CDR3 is TGTGCCAGTTCACGGGGGGGCCTAGCCTACGAGCAGTGCTTC.

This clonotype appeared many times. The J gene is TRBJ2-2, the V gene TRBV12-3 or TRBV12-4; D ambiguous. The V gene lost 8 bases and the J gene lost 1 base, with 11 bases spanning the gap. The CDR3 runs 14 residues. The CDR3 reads CASGTRQNTGELFF. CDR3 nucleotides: TGTGCCAGCGGAACAAGACAGAACACCGGGGAGCTGTTTTTT.

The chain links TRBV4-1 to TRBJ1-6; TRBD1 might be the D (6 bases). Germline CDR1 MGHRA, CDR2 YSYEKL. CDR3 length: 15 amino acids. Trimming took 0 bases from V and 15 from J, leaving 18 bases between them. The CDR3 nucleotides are TGCGCCAGCAGCCAAGATTTAGGACAGTCAAGGGACCTCCACTTT. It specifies CASSQDLGQSRDLHF.

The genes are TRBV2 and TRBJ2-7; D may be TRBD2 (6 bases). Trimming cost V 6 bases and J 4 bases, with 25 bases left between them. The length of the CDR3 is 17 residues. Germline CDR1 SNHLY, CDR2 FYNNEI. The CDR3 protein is CASSDTLWLAKSYEQYF. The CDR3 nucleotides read TGTGCCAGCAGCGACACATTGTGGCTAGCGAAGTCGTACGAGCAGTACTTC.

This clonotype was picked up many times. The CDR3 loop reads CSATRGHSNTEAFF. The CDR3 bases are TGCAGTGCCACAAGGGGGCACTCGAACACTGAAGCTTTCTTT. This chain joins TRBV20-1 and TRBJ1-1; 7 nucleotides align to TRBD1. The ends lost 6 bases at V and 1 base at J; junction bases unmatched: 8. The CDR3 is made up of 14 amino acids. The germline CDR1 and CDR2 sequences are DFQATT and SNEGSKA (reference sequence).

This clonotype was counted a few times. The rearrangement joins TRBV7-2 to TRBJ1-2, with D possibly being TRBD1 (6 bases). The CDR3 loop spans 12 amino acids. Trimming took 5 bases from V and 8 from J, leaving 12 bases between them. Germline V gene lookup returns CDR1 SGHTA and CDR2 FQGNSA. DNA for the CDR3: TGTGCCAGCAGCGCCAGGGGTAGGGGCTACACCTTC. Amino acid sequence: CASSARGRGYTF.

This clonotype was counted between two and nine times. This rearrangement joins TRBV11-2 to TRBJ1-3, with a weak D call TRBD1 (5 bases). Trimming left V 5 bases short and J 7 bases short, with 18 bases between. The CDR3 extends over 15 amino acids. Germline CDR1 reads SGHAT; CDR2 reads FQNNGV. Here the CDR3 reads CASSPETARWNTIYF. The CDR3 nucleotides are TGTGCCAGCAGCCCCGAGACAGCTCGTTGGAACACCATATATTTT.

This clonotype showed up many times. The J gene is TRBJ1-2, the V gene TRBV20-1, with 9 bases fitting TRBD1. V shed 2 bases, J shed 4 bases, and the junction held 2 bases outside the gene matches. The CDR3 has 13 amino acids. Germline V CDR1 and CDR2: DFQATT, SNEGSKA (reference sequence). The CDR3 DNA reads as TGCAGTGCTAGATCGACAGGGGGCTATGGCTACACCTTC. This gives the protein CSARSTGGYGYTF.

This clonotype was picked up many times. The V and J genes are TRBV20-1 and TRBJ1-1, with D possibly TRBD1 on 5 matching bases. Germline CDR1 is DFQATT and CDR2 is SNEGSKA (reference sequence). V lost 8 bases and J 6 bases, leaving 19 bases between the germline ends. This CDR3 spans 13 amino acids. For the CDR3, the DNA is TGCAGTACCTCCGGGACCGGGGGTTCTGAAGCTTTCTTT. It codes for CSTSGTGGSEAFF.

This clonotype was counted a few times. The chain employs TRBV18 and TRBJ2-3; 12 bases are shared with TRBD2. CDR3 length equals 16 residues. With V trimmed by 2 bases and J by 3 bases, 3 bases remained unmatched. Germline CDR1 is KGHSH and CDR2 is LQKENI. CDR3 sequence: CASSPFTSGGTDTQYF. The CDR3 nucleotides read TGTGCCAGCTCACCATTCACTAGCGGGGGGACAGATACGCAGTATTTT.

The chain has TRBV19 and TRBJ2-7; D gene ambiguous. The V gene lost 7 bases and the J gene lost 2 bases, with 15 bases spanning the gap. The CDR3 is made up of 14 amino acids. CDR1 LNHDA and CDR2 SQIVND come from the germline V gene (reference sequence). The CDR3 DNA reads TGTGCCAGTAAAGATTCAGCGATAACCTACGAGCAGTACTTC. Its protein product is CASKDSAITYEQYF. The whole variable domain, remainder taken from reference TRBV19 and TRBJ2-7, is DGGITQSPKYLFRKEGQNVTLSCEQNLNHDAMYWYRQDPGQGLRLIYYSQIVNDFQKGDIAEGYSVSREKKESFPLTVTSAQKNPTAFYLCASKDSAITYEQYFGPGTRLTVT.

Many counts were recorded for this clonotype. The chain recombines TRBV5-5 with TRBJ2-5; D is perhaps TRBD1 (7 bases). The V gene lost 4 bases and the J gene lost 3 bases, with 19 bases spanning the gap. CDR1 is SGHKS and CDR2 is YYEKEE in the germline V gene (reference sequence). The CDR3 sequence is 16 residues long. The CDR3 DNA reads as TGTGCCAGCAGCCCCTATCCTCAGGGGGGAGAAGAGACCCAGTACTTC. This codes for CASSPYPQGGEETQYF.

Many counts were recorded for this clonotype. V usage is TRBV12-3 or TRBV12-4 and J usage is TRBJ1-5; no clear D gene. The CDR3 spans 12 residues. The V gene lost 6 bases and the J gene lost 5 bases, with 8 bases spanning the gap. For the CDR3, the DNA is TGTGCCAGCAGGCAAAATCATCAGCCCCAGCATTTT. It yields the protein CASRQNHQPQHF.

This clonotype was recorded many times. The CDR3 bases are TGTGCCAGCTCACCACCGTCAACCCCGGACACTGAAGCTTTCTTT. As protein: CASSPPSTPDTEAFF. This sequence joins TRBV18 and TRBJ1-1; D is ambiguous. This CDR3 contains 15 residues. Trimming removed 0 bases at V and 3 bases at J, with 11 bases between. CDR1 KGHSH and CDR2 LQKENI come from the germline V gene.

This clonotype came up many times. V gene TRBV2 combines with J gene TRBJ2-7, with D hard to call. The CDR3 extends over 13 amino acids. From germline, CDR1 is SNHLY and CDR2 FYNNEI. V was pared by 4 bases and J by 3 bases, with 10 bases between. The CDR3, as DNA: TGTGCCAGCAGTGGGGCAGGTCGCTACGAGCAGTACTTC. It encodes CASSGAGRYEQYF.